Below are 10 T cell receptor beta chains sequenced from a single sample in a study of blood T cell repertoires in COVID-19. Sequencing used immunoSEQ multiplex PCR; TCRdb keeps in-frame clones, though not all of them. The sample has some 270,000 clones; approximately 89% are singletons. Input material: peripheral blood. Receptor source: a man aged 35-49 years with active or convalescent COVID-19.

This clone has more than one count but fewer than ten. V usage is TRBV7-2 and J usage is TRBJ1-1; 9 bases fit TRBD1. CDR1 and CDR2 (germline): SGHTA, FQGNSA. This CDR3 is built from 15 residues. V lost 6 bases and J lost 6; bases outside the gene matches: 11. The DNA of the CDR3 is TGTGCCAGCAGTCTATACACAGGGGGCTCGGCTGAAGCTTTCTTT. This encodes CASSLYTGGSAEAFF.

The rearrangement links TRBV5-1 to TRBJ1-2, with 10 bases identical to TRBD1. Unmatched junction bases numbered 11, after V lost 2 bases and J lost 13 bases. Per germline, CDR1 SGHRS and CDR2 YFSETQ. There are 14 residues in the CDR3. CDR3 sequence (DNA): TGCGCCAGCAGCTTCCGATCCGGGACAGGGGAAATCACCTTC. Its protein is CASSFRSGTGEITF.

The rearrangement links TRBV9 to TRBJ2-7; D gene ambiguous. The CDR3 is 13 residues long. CDR1 SGDLS and CDR2 YYNGEE come from the germline V gene. V dropped 0 bases and J dropped 0 bases, with 4 bases sitting between them. CDR3 coding DNA: TGTGCCAGCAGCGTAGCTAGCTCCTACGAGCAGTACTTC. It specifies CASSVASSYEQYF.

CDR3 sequence reads: CASSPSGGGGLAKNIQYF. The CDR3 DNA reads TGTGCCAGCAGTCCCTCGGGGGGCGGGGGACTAGCCAAAAACATTCAGTACTTC. The V gene is TRBV6-6, the J gene TRBJ2-4, with a weak D call TRBD2 (7 bases). Germline CDR1 is MNHNY and CDR2 is SVGAGI (reference sequence). The CDR3 sequence is 18 residues long. V lost 5 bases to trimming and J lost 0 bases, with 20 bases between them.

As to this clone: One junction end disagrees with the germline gene, perhaps due to a read error. This chain uses TRBV6-5 with TRBJ2-7; the match to TRBD1 covers 7 bases. Germline lookup yields CDR1 MNHEY and CDR2 SVGAGI. The CDR3 extends over 12 amino acids. This chain's CDR3 is CASSYSSGGLNF. The DNA of the CDR3 is TGTGCCAGCAGTTACTCGTCAGGGGGTCTAAACTTC.

The chain carries TRBV5-1 and TRBJ2-1; TRBD2 aligns across 12 bases. The ends lost 3 bases at V and 7 bases at J; junction bases unmatched: 11. The CDR3 covers 17 residues. Germline lookup yields CDR1 SGHRS and CDR2 YFSETQ. In DNA, the CDR3 is TGCGCCAGCAGCTCAAGACTAGCGGGAGAGATAGTGAATGAGCAGTTCTTC. Translated, it gives CASSSRLAGEIVNEQFF.

This clone appeared a single time. V usage is TRBV30 and J usage is TRBJ1-1, with D possibly being TRBD1 (6 bases). Trimming shortened V by 3 bases and J by 1 base, and 9 bases separated the two germline ends. This CDR3 comprises 13 residues. Per the germline V gene, CDR1 is GTSNPN and CDR2 is SVGIG (reference sequence). DNA for the CDR3: TGTGCCTGGAGAGTGACAGGGAACACTGAAGCTTTCTTT. Translation: CAWRVTGNTEAFF.

This sequence joins TRBV6-1 and TRBJ1-1; D unclear. V was shortened by 3 bases and J by 7 bases, with 6 bases between the two germline ends. The CDR3 contains 11 residues. The germline V gene encodes CDR1 MNHNS and CDR2 SASEGT. CDR3 DNA sequence: TGTGCCAGCAGTGACGTCAGTGAAGCTTTCTTT. This gives the protein CASSDVSEAFF.

This clone was seen only a few times. V is TRBV5-4 and J is TRBJ2-6; D is perhaps TRBD1 (6 bases). The germline V gene encodes CDR1 SGHNT and CDR2 YYREEE (reference sequence). The CDR3 runs 15 residues. Trimming left V 1 base short and J 2 bases short, with 7 bases between. CDR3 nucleotides: TGTGCCAGCAGCTTGCCAGGGGCTGGGGCCAACGTCCTGACTTTC. Translating it yields CASSLPGAGANVLTF.

The chain recombines TRBV5-1 with TRBJ1-3; weak D call: TRBD1 (6 bases). V was cut by 4 bases and J by 2 bases, with 22 bases left in between. The germline CDR1 and CDR2 sequences are SGHRS and YFSETQ. The CDR3 is made up of 18 amino acids. The CDR3 nucleotides read TGCGCCAGCAGCCCCGCTGCGACCTTCACAGGGCCTGGAAACACCATATATTTT. It encodes CASSPAATFTGPGNTIYF.